Included here is one TCR beta chain sequence, with context. This clone appeared a single time. Its antigen remains unidentified. Per-nucleotide qualities are absent, and no much larger clonotype sits a single base away. Using the deep immunoSEQ assay, TCR CDR3 regions were amplified from genomic DNA by multiplex PCR. Extracted genomic DNA from each cell subset was spread evenly across all wells of several immunoSEQ 96-well plates, with each plate serving as a replicate. For sorted subsets, each replicate PCR was loaded with 200 ng genomic DNA, equivalent to 32,000 or so T cell genomes. The purified libraries were quantified using a Qubit 3.0 fluorometer, sized with a Bioanalyzer 2100, and then quantified again using the KAPA Library Quantification kit. Each immunoSEQ 96-well plate was sequenced on its own single-read 150-cycle Illumina NextSeq 550 flow cell. Processing in the source paper ran as follows. Because the immunoSEQ output included only junctional sequences and no quality scores, the filtering could not be the same as the filtering used for full-length reads. To assign V/J genes and CDR3, sequences were annotated against IMGT germline references using PyIR, a Python wrapper for IgBLAST v1.9. Any read was removed if the V/J assignment was weak (E-value above 1e-6), the CDR3 was missing, or the read contained stop codons, out-of-frame junctions, or ambiguous translated residues. A V3J clonotype was defined by an identical inferred V gene, J gene, and CDR3 amino acid sequence. To compute the percentage overlap between repertoires, the number of shared unique clonotypes was divided by the size of the smaller repertoire. Three approaches were used to assess repertoire richness: RTK rarefaction, the Chao1 estimator, and Recon v2.1 estimates of unobserved clonotypes. Generation probabilities were computed with OLGA for all TCRbeta clonotypes obtained by the gDNA method from several donors. TCRdb obtained this table from immuneACCESS and retained in-frame rearrangements with V and J assigned. These tables miss some clones; where compared with another copy, unresolved V genes account for less than half of the shortfall, and the remainder is unexplained. V, J and clone size are those of that table, while D and trimming were read from the DNA. The sample table holds 2 million to 2.5 million clones, of which approximately 95% were seen once. 0.39% of the sample lies in the top ten.

Healthy HIV-negative adults with no recently reported acute infections or vaccinations were included as donors. Every donor was a Caucasian adult residing in Nashville, Tennessee, USA. Magnetic negative selection was used to enrich CD4+ T cells, after which naive cells were positively selected on CD45RA and the negative fraction became the memory subset. Blood was obtained by leukapheresis, after which PBMCs were separated by Ficoll-Histopaque density gradient centrifugation and cryopreserved in liquid nitrogen vapor phase. Purity and quantity of every magnetically sorted T cell population were checked by analytical flow cytometry. Genomic DNA was isolated from each sorted fraction and quantified by UV absorbance on a Nanodrop 2000c. The CDR3 covers 12 residues, taking in both the cysteine and the phenylalanine. CDR3 DNA only is kept here, 36 bases in frame from base 1. The germline V gene (reference sequence) specifies SEHNR as CDR1 and FQNEAQ as CDR2. V loses 5 bases, J loses 8 bases, and the germline ends lie 10 bases apart.

This record belongs to a study of shared clonotypes between healthy human individuals (dated by TCRdb to the early 2020s). At the level of the whole study: The cohort comprised two women and a few men aged 18 to 49 years. For each donor, three plates each were used for CD4 naive and CD4 memory, two plates were used for CD8 naive, and one plate was used for CD8 memory. To estimate repertoire size and how much clonotype sharing occurs between individuals, the study deeply sequenced the blood TCR repertoires of five healthy adults. Libraries were prepared and TCR repertoires were sequenced by different laboratories using diverse techniques, in order to increase sequencing depth and limit assay-specific biases. Between about 0.9 and 9 billion PBMCs per donor were obtained by leukapheresis.

The full study reports these points: Naive subsets generally had larger estimated clonotype richness than memory subsets did. Incomplete sequencing was indicated by rarefaction of sorted-subset datasets, despite the large sequencing depth. Compared with non-shared clonotypes, the clonotypes found in all four sorted-subset donors had higher generation probabilities. The genetic and exposure-history diversity represented was limited by the small number of donors. Sampling was restricted to blood, and TCR repertoires in tissue are likely to differ from TCR repertoires in blood. Based on pairwise subsampling, the degree of clonotype sharing among donors was expected to be affected by sequencing depth. About 4.5% of naive CD4, 3.5% of naive CD8, 2.3% of memory CD4, and around 0.4% of memory CD8 clonotypes were shared across several donors.

Sequencing was done on a sample of naive CD4+ T cells from PBMCs. This specimen's cell subset or site label, interpreted: CD45RA+ positively selected. The rearrangement joined TRBV7-9 to TRBJ2-1; the D gene identity is not certain. The origin of this receptor is a man in his late teens or twenties in good health. Some clones in this sample may be carry-over from other donors' samples. The CDR3 amino acid sequence is: CASSRTEHEQFF. The nucleotide sequence is TGTGCCAGCAGCCGAACAGAACATGAGCAGTTCTTC. With the rest looked up from the reference TRBV7-9 and TRBJ2-1 genes rather than sequenced, the full variable domain is DTGVSQNPRHKITKRGQNVTFRCDPISEHNRLYWYRQTLGQGPEFLTYFQNEAQLEKSRLLSDRFSAERPKGSFSTLEIQRTEQGDSAMYLCASSRTEHEQFFGPGTRLTVL.